This entry lists 20 T cell receptor beta chains sequenced from one sample in a study of blood T cell repertoires in COVID-19. Measured with immunoSEQ multiplex PCR; TCRdb has only the in-frame clones, and not every one. The table lists about 51,000 clones, 91% of them singletons. Sequencing used peripheral blood. These receptors came from a man aged 45-60 years with acute or convalescent COVID-19.

The genes are TRBV2 and TRBJ2-7; TRBD2 matches at 10 bases. Germline V CDR1 and CDR2: SNHLY, FYNNEI. J gave up 6 bases and V 7 bases, and 9 bases lay outside the gene matches. CDR3 length equals 14 residues. CDR3 region: CASMESGGAFEQYF. CDR3 in DNA: TGTGCCAGCATGGAAAGCGGGGGGGCCTTCGAGCAGTACTTC.

The CDR3 nucleotides read TGTGCCAGCAGCCTCGGGACAACTGGAAACACCATATATTTT. This gives the protein CASSLGTTGNTIYF. The chain recombines TRBV7-8 with TRBJ1-3, with TRBD1 as a possible D gene (6 bases). Trimming removed 5 bases from V and 2 bases from J, with 10 bases in between. Germline V gene data show CDR1 as SGHVS and CDR2 as FQNEAQ. The CDR3 loop spans 14 amino acids. Filled out from reference TRBV7-8 and TRBJ1-3, the complete variable domain reads GAGVSQSPRYKVAKRGQDVALRCDPISGHVSLFWYQQALGQGPEFLTYFQNEAQLDKSGLPSDRFFAERPEGSVSTLKIQRTQQEDSAVYLCASSLGTTGNTIYFGEGSWLTVV.

The J gene is TRBJ2-7, the V gene TRBV6-6; a possible D gene is TRBD1 (7 bases). V lost 6 bases and J 6 bases, leaving 21 bases between the germline ends. The CDR3 has 15 amino acids. Germline-derived CDR1 and CDR2 are MNHNY and SVGAGI (reference sequence). The CDR3 sequence: CASRIGGREVGEQYF. CDR3 bases: TGTGCCAGCAGAATAGGGGGCAGGGAGGTCGGCGAGCAGTACTTC.

This clone was counted once. The rearrangement uses TRBV29-1 and TRBJ2-1, with D perhaps matching TRBD2 (6 bases). This CDR3 spans 13 amino acids. Germline CDR1 and CDR2: SQVTM and ANQGSEA. The V gene lost 6 bases and the J gene lost 4 bases, with 13 bases spanning the gap. In DNA, the CDR3 is TGCAGCGTCCTACCGGGAGTTTACAATGAGCAGTTCTTC. It specifies CSVLPGVYNEQFF.

The chain combines TRBV5-1 with TRBJ2-1; the match to TRBD2 covers 11 bases. Germline CDR1 reads SGHRS; CDR2 reads YFSETQ. CDR3 size: 15 residues. Trimming cost V 4 bases and J 6 bases; bases outside gene matches: 6. CDR3 nucleotides: TGCGCCAGCAGCCCCCTAGCGGGGGGTAGCAATGAGCAGTTCTTC. Its protein product is CASSPLAGGSNEQFF. Looking up the rest from reference TRBV5-1 and TRBJ2-1 gives the full variable domain: KAGVTQTPRYLIKTRGQQVTLSCSPISGHRSVSWYQQTPGQGLQFLFEYFSETQRNKGNFPGRFSGRQFSNSRSEMNVSTLELGDSALYLCASSPLAGGSNEQFFGPGTRLTVL.

The chain joins TRBV19 to TRBJ1-6, with no clear D. The CDR3 runs 15 residues. Per germline, CDR1 LNHDA and CDR2 SQIVND (reference sequence). The germline V and J ends were trimmed by 6 bases and 0 bases, with 9 bases remaining between them. The chain's CDR3 is CASRQSSSYNSPLHF. The CDR3 nucleotides read TGTGCCAGTAGGCAGTCCAGCTCCTATAATTCACCCCTCCACTTT.

The V gene is TRBV7-2, the J gene TRBJ1-3; 9 positions agree with TRBD1. V lost 6 bases and J lost 1; bases outside the gene matches: 7. The CDR3 is made up of 16 amino acids. From germline, CDR1 is SGHTA and CDR2 FQGNSA. The CDR3: CASRPTGGISGNTIYF. In nucleotides, the CDR3 is TGTGCCAGCAGACCAACAGGGGGCATATCTGGAAACACCATATATTTT.

V gene TRBV19 combines with J gene TRBJ1-5; D possibly corresponds to TRBD1 (5 bases). Trimming cost V 6 bases and J 1 base, with 16 bases left between them. Per the germline V gene, CDR1 is LNHDA and CDR2 is SQIVND (reference sequence). The CDR3 has 16 residues. Written as DNA, the CDR3 is TGTGCCAGTAGCCTGGGTGGGGCGCGCAGCAATCAGCCCCAGCATTTT. This codes for CASSLGGARSNQPQHF.

V is TRBV7-6 and J is TRBJ2-3; 10 bases line up with TRBD1. V dropped 5 bases and J dropped 8; count of bases not matched to a gene: 10. The length of the CDR3 is 15 residues. Germline V gene lookup returns CDR1 SGHVS and CDR2 FNYEAQ. CDR3 DNA: TGTGCCAGCAGCACAGGGACAGGGGCTGTGGCTACGCAGTATTTT. Translation gives CASSTGTGAVATQYF. The full variable domain, rest sourced from reference TRBV7-6 and TRBJ2-3, is GAGVSQSPRYKVTKRGQDVALRCDPISGHVSLYWYRQALGQGPEFLTYFNYEAQQDKSGLPNDRFSAERPEGSISTLTIQRTEQRDSAMYRCASSTGTGAVATQYFGPGTRLTVL.

The chain carries TRBV7-6 and TRBJ1-3; 9 bases map to TRBD1. Germline CDR1 is SGHVS and CDR2 is FNYEAQ. The V gene end was trimmed by 5 bases and the J gene end by 3 bases; junction bases not matched to a gene: 8. This CDR3 has 16 residues. The CDR3 nucleotides are TGTGCCAGCAGCCCCCGGACAGGGGTTTATGGAAACACCATATATTTT. Translated: CASSPRTGVYGNTIYF.

This clone has only one observation. The genes are TRBV5-8 and TRBJ2-5; D is uncertain. The CDR3 runs to 15 residues. The ends were cut back, 0 bases at V and 1 base at J, with 10 bases in the middle. Germline loops: CDR1 SGHTS, CDR2 YDEGEE. CDR3 protein: CASSLASGFQETQYF. CDR3 nucleotides: TGTGCCAGCAGCTTGGCCTCAGGATTCCAAGAGACCCAGTACTTC.

The V call is TRBV6-2 or TRBV6-3, the J call TRBJ1-2; 8 nucleotides align to TRBD1. The trim removed 2 bases at V and 2 bases at J, leaving 7 bases unmatched. CDR3 size: 16 residues. Germline V gives CDR1 MNHEY, CDR2 SVGEGT. As DNA, the CDR3 is TGTGCCAGCAGTTACGGTCGGACAGGGAAAAACTATGGCTACACCTTC. Its translation is CASSYGRTGKNYGYTF.

J is TRBJ2-6 and V is TRBV27; weak D call: TRBD2 (5 bases). Germline loops: CDR1 MNHEY, CDR2 SMNVEV (reference sequence). This CDR3 has 15 residues. The V end was cut by 2 bases, the J end by 3 bases, with 8 bases between. The CDR3 DNA is TGTGCCAGCAGTTTAAGAGGGCTTGGGGCCAACGTCCTGACTTTC. It encodes CASSLRGLGANVLTF.

This chain links TRBV29-1 with TRBJ2-1, with D possibly TRBD1 on 5 matching bases. Trimming stripped 4 bases from V and 3 bases from J, with 7 bases between. Germline CDR1 and CDR2: SQVTM and ANQGSEA. The CDR3 is made up of 12 amino acids. The CDR3 nucleotides are TGCAGCGTTGGGGGCAACTACAATGAGCAGTTCTTC. This codes for CSVGGNYNEQFF.

The rearrangement uses TRBV5-1 and TRBJ2-1; 11 positions match TRBD2. V was pared by 1 base and J by 0 bases, with 0 bases of the junction left unmatched. The CDR3 spans 16 residues. From germline, CDR1 is SGHRS and CDR2 YFSETQ. CDR3 protein: CASSLTSGSSYNEQFF. CDR3 sequence (DNA): TGCGCCAGCAGCTTGACTAGCGGGAGCTCCTACAATGAGCAGTTCTTC.

CDR3 residues: CASSPPRTSSEQYF. The CDR3 DNA follows: TGTGCCAGCTCACCACCTCGGACTAGCAGCGAGCAGTACTTC. The rearrangement joins TRBV18 to TRBJ2-7; 8 nucleotides agree with TRBD2. The germline V gene has CDR1 KGHSH and CDR2 LQKENI. V was pared by 0 bases and J by 6 bases, with 4 bases of the junction left unmatched. CDR3 length equals 14 residues.

The chain joins TRBV2 to TRBJ2-2, with D possibly being TRBD1 (6 bases). The CDR3 has 14 residues. The V end lost 6 bases, the J end lost 0 bases, and 8 bases lay between the germline ends. From germline, CDR1 is SNHLY and CDR2 FYNNEI. CDR3 bases: TGTGCCAGCAGGGACAGCCCGAACACCGGGGAGCTGTTTTTT. Protein: CASRDSPNTGELFF.

This clone has a single count. The chain uses TRBV29-1 and TRBJ1-1; D gene unclear. V shed 8 bases and J shed 4 bases, with 17 bases lying between them. This CDR3 comprises 13 residues. The germline V gene encodes CDR1 SQVTM and CDR2 ANQGSEA. The CDR3 sequence: CSLTGSIGTEAFF. The CDR3 DNA follows: TGCAGCCTTACGGGATCTATCGGCACTGAAGCTTTCTTT.

The chain employs TRBV6-6 and TRBJ1-1, with D unclear. CDR1 MNHNY and CDR2 SVGAGI come from the germline V gene (reference sequence). This CDR3 is built from 13 residues. V lost 11 bases and J lost 0, with 13 bases in between. DNA for the CDR3: TGTGCCGTTTGGGAGCATTTGAACACTGAAGCTTTCTTT. Translating it yields CAVWEHLNTEAFF.

This chain joins TRBV11-2 and TRBJ2-7; 7 bases match TRBD2. CDR3 size: 16 residues. Germline CDR1 SGHAT, CDR2 FQNNGV. Losses at the gene ends were 5 bases for V and 8 bases for J; bases not matched to a gene: 18. CDR3 DNA: TGTGCCAGCAGCCGAGGTGGAGACGGGGGGTCCTCCAAGCAGTACTTC. It translates to CASSRGGDGGSSKQYF.